The 10 T cell receptor beta chains reported below all come from one sample, sequenced in a study of blood T cell repertoires in COVID-19. The method was immunoSEQ multiplex PCR; TCRdb's version includes in-frame clones alone and lacks a portion of them. In the table there are 200,000 to 250,000 clones, around 80% of which are singletons. The specimen was peripheral blood. These receptors were obtained from an older woman with acute or convalescent COVID-19.

The DNA of the CDR3 is TGTGCCAGCACCCTCCGACAGGGAGGCACTGAAGCTTTCTTT. This sequence encodes CASTLRQGGTEAFF. The rearrangement joins TRBV3-1 (or the pseudogene TRBV3-2) to TRBJ1-1; 7 bases are shared with TRBD1. Germline assignment: CDR1 LGHDT and CDR2 YNNKEL (reference sequence). The CDR3 loop spans 14 amino acids. With 7 bases clipped from V and 4 bases from J, the junction kept 9 bases outside the gene matches.

The V and J genes are TRBV19 and TRBJ2-7, with TRBD2 as a possible D gene (6 bases). This CDR3 is 14 amino acids long. V shed 6 bases and J shed 2 bases, with 14 bases lying between them. Germline lookup yields CDR1 LNHDA and CDR2 SQIVND (reference sequence). CDR3 in DNA: TGTGCCAGTAGCCCGGGACTGGGACCCTACGAGCAGTACTTC. It specifies CASSPGLGPYEQYF.

The chain carries TRBV7-2 and TRBJ2-7; weak D call: TRBD1 (5 bases). The CDR3 extends over 15 amino acids. Deletions cut 8 bases from V and 3 bases from J, with 20 bases between. Germline assignment: CDR1 SGHTA and CDR2 FQGNSA. CDR3 residues: CASGDFSGAYYEQYF. CDR3 nucleotide sequence: TGTGCCAGCGGAGATTTCTCTGGGGCATACTACGAGCAGTACTTC.

The V and J genes are TRBV4-2 and TRBJ1-1; D unresolved. The CDR3 is 16 amino acids. The germline CDR1 and CDR2 sequences are LGHNA and YNFKEQ. V was cut by 4 bases and J by 4 bases, with 19 bases left in between. CDR3 DNA: TGTGCCAGCAGCCCCTTATTCGGCAGGTCGGCCACTGAAGCTTTCTTT. Encoded protein: CASSPLFGRSATEAFF.

The rearrangement joins TRBV5-1 to TRBJ2-1, with TRBD2 identical over 7 bases. V shed 4 bases and J 9 bases; nucleotides not matched to a gene: 19. Germline values: CDR1 SGHRS, CDR2 YFSETQ. The CDR3 sequence is 17 residues long. This CDR3 reads CASSVGPMGGSAVEQFF. CDR3 coding DNA: TGCGCCAGCAGCGTAGGTCCCATGGGCGGGAGCGCTGTTGAGCAGTTCTTC. Full variable domain (rest looked up from reference TRBV5-1 and TRBJ2-1): KAGVTQTPRYLIKTRGQQVTLSCSPISGHRSVSWYQQTPGQGLQFLFEYFSETQRNKGNFPGRFSGRQFSNSRSEMNVSTLELGDSALYLCASSVGPMGGSAVEQFFGPGTRLTVL.

The V and J genes are TRBV5-4 and TRBJ2-1, with 10 bases lining up with TRBD1. After removal of 4 bases from V and 4 bases from J, the junction contained 5 bases not matched to a gene. The CDR3 spans 15 residues. The V gene's germline CDR1 is SGHNT and CDR2 YYREEE (reference sequence). The CDR3 DNA reads TGTGCCAGCAGCGGACCGGGACAGGGGTACAATGAGCAGTTCTTC. It yields the protein CASSGPGQGYNEQFF.

This sequence joins TRBV28 and TRBJ2-7; 8 positions agree with TRBD1. Germline loops: CDR1 MDHEN, CDR2 SYDVKM. The V and J ends lost 5 bases and 3 bases, in that order; junction bases with no gene match: 12. The CDR3 consists of 16 residues. In DNA form, the CDR3 reads TGTGCCAGCAGTCCAAACAGGGGGAGCGGGCACTACGAGCAGTACTTC. It translates to CASSPNRGSGHYEQYF.

This clone was seen at least ten times. The chain uses TRBV5-6 and TRBJ1-5; D not resolved. The V gene's germline CDR1 is SGHDT and CDR2 YYEEEE. The CDR3 consists of 12 residues. V lost 4 bases and J lost 6, with 8 bases in between. The CDR3: CASSPGVQPQHF. CDR3 DNA: TGTGCCAGCAGCCCCGGGGTTCAGCCCCAGCATTTT.

V and J are TRBV2 and TRBJ1-2; no clear D gene. This CDR3 comprises 14 residues. CDR1 SNHLY and CDR2 FYNNEI come from the germline V gene. The V and J ends lost 3 bases and 4 bases respectively, with 12 bases between them. In DNA form, the CDR3 reads TGTGCCAGCAGTGACCCGGGAGTCGGCTATGGCTACACCTTC. It specifies CASSDPGVGYGYTF.

Here the CDR3 reads CAISESLLTGGNTEAFF. CDR3 coding DNA: TGTGCCATCAGTGAGTCGCTATTAACAGGGGGGAACACTGAAGCTTTCTTT. The chain joins TRBV10-3 to TRBJ1-1, with 8 nucleotides matching TRBD1. V shed 0 bases and J 1 base; nucleotides not matched to a gene: 7. The CDR3 sequence is 17 residues long. Germline V gene lookup returns CDR1 ENHRY and CDR2 SYGVKD.